This T cell receptor beta chain was retrieved from a study of graft-versus-host responses after intestinal transplantation. Notes on this clone: This sequence may be a read error, since a much larger clone differs from it by one base. Distinct nucleotide sequences in the sample also encode this CDR3.

Assay used: immunoSEQ multiplex PCR; TCRdb lists only in-frame clones, some missing. The table lists approximately 7,000 clones, over 55% of them singletons. The germline CDR1 and CDR2 sequences are MDHEN and SYDVKM. The CDR3 consists of 15 residues. The junction had 6 bases not matched to a gene; V was cut back by 5 bases and J by 1 base. The graft tissue was processed, and this released both intraepithelial and lamina propria lymphocytes. The source was ileum tissue, collected approximately 35 weeks after intestinal transplantation. The V call is TRBV28, the J call TRBJ2-3; TRBD2 matches at 7 bases. The clonotype originates from a human patient who received an intestinal transplant, so some T cells may come from the graft donor. The CDR3: CASSPPSGGTDTQYF. For the CDR3, the DNA is TGTGCCAGCAGTCCACCCAGCGGGGGCACAGATACGCAGTATTTT.